The rows below give T cell receptor beta chains drawn from one sample of a study of neurological immune-mediated disorders. Each CDR3 protein is one row after TCRdb ran MiXCR on the 5' RACE reads. The sample has 75,000 to 95,000 distinct CDR3 sequences; under 20% are singletons. The specimen was PBMCs. The receptors originated from a woman aged 40 to 50 in good health. Both conserved end residues are part of each CDR3. The D gene is left open where the match is weak. Clone size appears in some rows only: once, few, many, or a class for an expanded clone.

TRBD1	TRBV14	.	TRBJ2-7	TGTGCCAGCAGCCAAGATCGAAGGGGGCGGCAGTACTTC	CASSQDRRGRQYF
.	TRBV5-1	many	TRBJ1-1	TGCGCCAGCAGCTTCCGGACAGACACTGAAGCTTTCTTT	CASSFRTDTEAFF
.	TRBV6-2/TRBV6-3	many	TRBJ1-4	TGTGCCAGCACCTCTGTTCGGGGGTATGAAAAACTGTTTTTT	CASTSVRGYEKLFF
.	TRBV6-2/TRBV6-3	many	TRBJ1-5	TGTGCGACGGGTGATAGCAATCAGCCCCAGCATTTT	CATGDSNQPQHF
.	TRBV10-3	many	TRBJ1-1	TGTGCCATCAAGGGCGGCAACACTGAAGCTTTCTTT	CAIKGGNTEAFF
TRBD1	TRBV6-1	many	TRBJ1-1	TGTGCCAGCAGATATGACAGGGGTAACACTGAAGCTTTCTTT	CASRYDRGNTEAFF
.	TRBV3-1	many	TRBJ1-2	TGTGCCAGCAGCCCAGCGGGGGGGCAAGGAGGCTACACCTTC	CASSPAGGQGGYTF
.	TRBV5-1	many	TRBJ2-2	TGCGCCAGCAGCTTGGGGCTAGTGTCGTCCGGGGAGCTGTTTTTT	CASSLGLVSSGELFF
.	TRBV7-8	many	TRBJ1-1	TGTGCCAGCAGCCCAATATCGGGCGGCTCTAACACTGAAGCTTTCTTT	CASSPISGGSNTEAFF
.	TRBV5-1	many	TRBJ2-1	TGCGCCAGCAGCAAGGACCTGAACAATGAGCAGTTCTTC	CASSKDLNNEQFF
.	TRBV6-5	many	TRBJ1-1	TGTGCCAGCAGTTACTCACATATTGCACTGAACACTGAAGCTTTCTTT	CASSYSHIALNTEAFF
.	TRBV5-1	many	TRBJ2-1	TGCGCCAGCAGCTTGTCGGTCGGGTCGGGGGCCGACAATGAGCAGTTCTTC	CASSLSVGSGADNEQFF
TRBD1	TRBV6-6	many	TRBJ1-2	TGTGCCAGCAGTTACCGGGACAGGGGTGGCTACACCTTC	CASSYRDRGGYTF
TRBD1	TRBV6-6	many	TRBJ2-1	TGTGCCAGCAGTTGGACAGGGTCCCATGAGCAGTTCTTC	CASSWTGSHEQFF
.	TRBV20-1	.	TRBJ1-3	TGCAGTGCTAGAGATTCGGGCAGAGTGGGAAACACCATATATTTT	CSARDSGRVGNTIYF
.	TRBV6-2/TRBV6-3	few	TRBJ2-5	TGTGCCAGCAGTTACGGAGGGCAGCAAGAGACCCAGTACTTC	CASSYGGQQETQYF
.	TRBV2	few	TRBJ1-4	TGTGCCCGAAGGTCGGGACTCCTAAAGGGGGAAAAACTGTTTTTT	CARRSGLLKGEKLFF
.	TRBV5-1	many	TRBJ2-7	TGCGCCAGCAGCTTGGTCGCAGGCTCCTACGAGCAGTACTTC	CASSLVAGSYEQYF
.	TRBV7-2	many	TRBJ2-2	TGTGCCAGCAGCCCGTTCACCGGGGAGCTGTTTTTT	CASSPFTGELFF
.	TRBV6-5	many	TRBJ1-2	TGTGCCAGCAGTTGGGCCTCTCCTGGGGGCGGGAACTATGGCTACACCTTC	CASSWASPGGGNYGYTF
.	TRBV29-1	.	TRBJ2-1	TGCAGCGTTGAAGATCGGCTCCCGTTGGGTTATGAGCAGTTCTTC	CSVEDRLPLGYEQFF
.	TRBV12-3/TRBV12-4	many	TRBJ2-3	TGTGCCAGCAGTTCCGACCCCGATACGCAGTATTTT	CASSSDPDTQYF
.	TRBV20-1	many	TRBJ1-5	TGCAGTGCTAGAGATCGAGTGAGCAATCAGCCCCAGCATTTT	CSARDRVSNQPQHF
TRBD1	TRBV6-1	many	TRBJ1-4	TGTGCCAGCAGTTTAGACAGGGATAATGAAAAACTGTTTTTT	CASSLDRDNEKLFF
TRBD2	TRBV10-1	many	TRBJ2-1	TGCGCCAGCAGCAATGGCGGGGGGGCAGGCAATGAGCAGTTCTTC	CASSNGGGAGNEQFF
.	TRBV5-1	many	TRBJ1-6	TGCGCCAGCAGTTTGGCGGGGACGCCCTATAATTCACCCCTCCACTTT	CASSLAGTPYNSPLHF
TRBD1	TRBV6-2/TRBV6-3	many	TRBJ2-7	TGTGCCAGCAGTAACCCTACGGGACAGTTATACGAGCAGTACTTC	CASSNPTGQLYEQYF
.	TRBV9	many	TRBJ1-2	TGTGCCAGCAGCGCTGCGGGCCGGGGTAACTATGGCTACACCTTC	CASSAAGRGNYGYTF
.	TRBV5-1	few	TRBJ1-1	TGCGCCAGCAGCCCAGGGTCAGGGGAGGGTACTGAAGCTTTCTTT	CASSPGSGEGTEAFF
.	TRBV6-6	many	TRBJ2-3	TGTGCCAGCAGGACCTCGTCGGATACGCAGTATTTT	CASRTSSDTQYF
.	TRBV6-6	.	TRBJ1-1	TGTGCCAGCAGTTCTTCCCGGGGGGATTTCGCTGAAGCTTTCTTT	CASSSSRGDFAEAFF
.	TRBV5-6	.	TRBJ2-1	TGTGCCAGCAGCTTGGAGTTGGGGCATGAGCAGTTCTTC	CASSLELGHEQFF
TRBD1	TRBV6-4	many	TRBJ2-2	TGTGCCAGCAGTGCCGGACAGGGGGGCACCGGGGAGCTGTTTTTT	CASSAGQGGTGELFF
TRBD2	TRBV12-3/TRBV12-4	.	TRBJ2-3	TGTGCCAGCAGACAACTCCCATGGACTAGCGGGGGGGAGAGCACAGATACGCAGTATTTT	CASRQLPWTSGGESTDTQYF
TRBD1	TRBV11-2	.	TRBJ1-2	TGTGCCAGCAGCTTAGATACCGAGACAGGGAATGGCTACACCTTC	CASSLDTETGNGYTF
TRBD1	TRBV7-9	many	TRBJ2-7	TGTGCCAGCAGTTCTTTAGGCCGGGACAGTCACTACGAGCAGTACTTC	CASSSLGRDSHYEQYF
.	TRBV4-1	many	TRBJ1-2	TGCGCCAGCAGCCAAGATCTGGGGGTTACTAACTATGGCTACACCTTC	CASSQDLGVTNYGYTF
.	TRBV4-1	few	TRBJ1-2	TGCGCCAGCAGCCAAGAGGTGGACCGTAACTATGGCTACACCTTC	CASSQEVDRNYGYTF
TRBD2	TRBV12-3/TRBV12-4	many	TRBJ2-3	TGTGCCAGCAGTACCGGGACTAGCCTTTCAGATACGCAGTATTTT	CASSTGTSLSDTQYF
TRBD1	TRBV3-1	few	TRBJ1-1	TGTGCCAGCAGCCAACAGGGGGGGAACACTGAAGCTTTCTTT	CASSQQGGNTEAFF
.	TRBV20-1	many	TRBJ2-4	TGCAGTGCTACCGCCCAGGGCCGGGCCAAAAACATTCAGTACTTC	CSATAQGRAKNIQYF
.	TRBV4-3	many	TRBJ2-6	TGCGCCAGCAGCCAATTCTTTGGAGGGGCCAACGTCCTGACTTTC	CASSQFFGGANVLTF
.	TRBV7-2	.	TRBJ2-1	TGTGCCAGCATCGTTGGCGGGGAGAACAATGAGCAGTTCTTC	CASIVGGENNEQFF
.	TRBV28	many	TRBJ1-2	TGTGCCAGCAGTTCCAGGAGAGGCTACACCTTC	CASSSRRGYTF
.	TRBV3-1	many	TRBJ2-7	TGTGCCAGCAGCGAATATCGGACCCAAACCCGGGGAGAGCAGTACTTC	CASSEYRTQTRGEQYF
.	TRBV10-3	.	TRBJ1-1	TGTGCCATCAGTGGAGCCAGCCATGAAGCTTTCTTT	CAISGASHEAFF
.	TRBV20-1	many	TRBJ2-3	TGCAGTGCTCCCTGGGGTGGCACGCAGTATTTT	CSAPWGGTQYF
TRBD2	TRBV7-2	few	TRBJ2-3	TGTGCCAGCAGCTTACTCTCAGCGGGGGATACGCAGTATTTT	CASSLLSAGDTQYF
.	TRBV4-3	many	TRBJ1-2	TGCGCCAGCAGCCAAGATGGCGGAGAATTTAACTATGGCTACACCTTC	CASSQDGGEFNYGYTF
.	TRBV11-2	many	TRBJ1-3	TGTGCCAGCAGCTTAGATACAGCGTCAAACACCATATATTTT	CASSLDTASNTIYF